The rows below give T cell receptor beta chains drawn from one sample of a study of T cell repertoires in cytomegalovirus infection. MiXCR was run by TCRdb on the reads, yielding one entry per CDR3 protein. The repertoire holds just under 550,000 distinct CDR3 sequences, with 26% as singletons. The specimen was PBMCs. These receptors all come from a human donor in good health (CMV status not recorded). Some clones in this sample may be carry-over from other donors' samples. Each CDR3 is given with its conserved first and last residue. D genes are given only for firm matches. Clone size is stated in some rows and not others, as once, few, many or a class when expanded.

j_call: TRBJ2-2
d_call: .
cdr3_length: 15
v_call: TRBV2
clone_size: .
cdr3_aa: CAREGVGGSTGELFF
cdr3_nt: TGTGCCAGGGAAGGGGTAGGGGGAAGTACCGGGGAGCTGTTTTTT

j_call: TRBJ2-3
d_call: .
cdr3_length: 16
v_call: TRBV7-2
clone_size: many
cdr3_aa: CASSLTVSGSWGTQYF
cdr3_nt: TGTGCCAGCAGCTTGACTGTATCAGGATCCTGGGGTACGCAGTATTTT

j_call: TRBJ1-1
d_call: .
cdr3_length: 14
v_call: TRBV30
clone_size: .
cdr3_aa: CAWERGLPGTEAFF
cdr3_nt: TGTGCCTGGGAACGCGGCCTCCCGGGGACTGAAGCTTTCTTT

j_call: TRBJ2-2
d_call: .
cdr3_length: 15
v_call: TRBV7-8
clone_size: many
cdr3_aa: CASSLNWDGTGELFF
cdr3_nt: TGTGCCAGCAGCTTAAACTGGGACGGCACCGGGGAGCTGTTTTTT

j_call: TRBJ1-2
d_call: .
cdr3_length: 14
v_call: TRBV4-1
clone_size: few
cdr3_aa: CASSRGTEDYGYTF
cdr3_nt: TGCGCCAGCAGCCGGGGGACGGAAGACTATGGCTACACCTTC

j_call: TRBJ1-2
d_call: .
cdr3_length: 15
v_call: TRBV7-9
clone_size: .
cdr3_aa: CASSPFLPPESGYTF
cdr3_nt: TGTGCCAGCAGCCCCTTCTTGCCACCGGAAAGTGGCTACACCTTC

j_call: TRBJ2-3
d_call: TRBD2
cdr3_length: 18
v_call: TRBV15
clone_size: few
cdr3_aa: CATSRDLTSRYRADTQYF
cdr3_nt: TGTGCCACCAGCAGAGATTTGACTAGCAGATATAGGGCAGATACGCAGTATTTT

j_call: TRBJ1-6
d_call: TRBD1
cdr3_length: 14
v_call: TRBV7-6
clone_size: many
cdr3_aa: CASSMTGVQSPLHF
cdr3_nt: TGTGCCAGCAGCATGACAGGGGTACAATCACCCCTCCACTTT

j_call: TRBJ2-3
d_call: .
cdr3_length: 14
v_call: TRBV7-2
clone_size: many
cdr3_aa: CASSAVSVTDTQYF
cdr3_nt: TGTGCCAGCAGCGCCGTTAGCGTCACAGATACGCAGTATTTT

j_call: TRBJ1-5
d_call: .
cdr3_length: 14
v_call: TRBV5-6
clone_size: few
cdr3_aa: CASSREGGNQPQHF
cdr3_nt: TGTGCCAGCAGTAGAGAGGGAGGCAATCAGCCCCAGCATTTT

j_call: TRBJ2-5
d_call: .
cdr3_length: 14
v_call: TRBV29-1
clone_size: .
cdr3_aa: CSVEVPRGRETQYF
cdr3_nt: TGCAGCGTTGAAGTCCCCCGGGGAAGGGAGACCCAGTACTTC

j_call: TRBJ2-5
d_call: .
cdr3_length: 11
v_call: TRBV7-6
clone_size: many
cdr3_aa: CASSSPGTQYF
cdr3_nt: TGTGCCAGCAGCTCCCCAGGGACCCAGTACTTC

j_call: TRBJ1-1
d_call: TRBD1
cdr3_length: 14
v_call: TRBV6-2/TRBV6-3
clone_size: .
cdr3_aa: CASSYGQAGTEAFF
cdr3_nt: TGTGCCAGCAGTTACGGACAGGCCGGCACTGAAGCTTTCTTT

j_call: TRBJ1-5
d_call: .
cdr3_length: 13
v_call: TRBV28
clone_size: .
cdr3_aa: CGSSENSNQPQHF
cdr3_nt: TGTGGCAGCAGTGAAAATAGCAATCAGCCCCAGCATTTT

j_call: TRBJ2-1
d_call: .
cdr3_length: 13
v_call: TRBV6-5
clone_size: few
cdr3_aa: CASSYSPNNEQFF
cdr3_nt: TGTGCCAGCAGTTACTCCCCGAACAATGAGCAGTTCTTC

j_call: TRBJ1-6
d_call: TRBD1
cdr3_length: 14
v_call: TRBV19
clone_size: .
cdr3_aa: CASETGRKDSPLHF
cdr3_nt: TGTGCCAGCGAGACAGGGCGCAAGGATTCACCCCTCCACTTT

j_call: TRBJ1-1
d_call: .
cdr3_length: 11
v_call: TRBV7-9
clone_size: many
cdr3_aa: CASSANTEAFF
cdr3_nt: TGTGCCAGCAGCGCGAACACTGAAGCTTTCTTT

j_call: TRBJ2-7
d_call: TRBD1
cdr3_length: 13
v_call: TRBV7-2
clone_size: few
cdr3_aa: CASAGTGFYEQYF
cdr3_nt: TGTGCCAGCGCCGGGACAGGGTTCTACGAGCAGTACTTC

j_call: TRBJ2-7
d_call: .
cdr3_length: 15
v_call: TRBV12-3/TRBV12-4
clone_size: .
cdr3_aa: CASSFLAEPTYEQYF
cdr3_nt: .

j_call: TRBJ1-5
d_call: .
cdr3_length: 15
v_call: TRBV10-3
clone_size: .
cdr3_aa: CAISESGAGGQPQHF
cdr3_nt: TGTGCCATCAGTGAGTCCGGGGCAGGTGGGCAGCCCCAGCATTTT

j_call: TRBJ2-1
d_call: TRBD2
cdr3_length: 15
v_call: TRBV6-6
clone_size: few
cdr3_aa: CASRGGTSGSNEQFF
cdr3_nt: TGTGCCAGCAGGGGGGGGACTAGCGGGAGCAATGAGCAGTTCTTC

j_call: TRBJ2-3
d_call: TRBD1
cdr3_length: 14
v_call: TRBV12-3/TRBV12-4
clone_size: few
cdr3_aa: CASSPQGSADTQYF
cdr3_nt: TGTGCCAGCAGTCCACAGGGGTCCGCAGATACGCAGTATTTT

j_call: TRBJ2-4
d_call: TRBD1
cdr3_length: 14
v_call: TRBV24-1
clone_size: many
cdr3_aa: CATSGTGVKNIQYF
cdr3_nt: TGTGCCACCAGTGGGACAGGGGTCAAAAACATTCAGTACTTC

j_call: TRBJ2-5
d_call: .
cdr3_length: 15
v_call: TRBV7-9
clone_size: few
cdr3_aa: CASSLSAFARETQYF
cdr3_nt: TGTGCCAGCAGCTTATCGGCATTCGCTCGGGAGACCCAGTACTTC

j_call: TRBJ2-1
d_call: TRBD1
cdr3_length: 15
v_call: TRBV12-3/TRBV12-4
clone_size: .
cdr3_aa: CASSLGGQAPGEQFF
cdr3_nt: TGTGCCAGCAGTTTAGGCGGACAGGCCCCAGGTGAGCAGTTCTTC

j_call: TRBJ2-1
d_call: .
cdr3_length: 15
v_call: TRBV19
clone_size: .
cdr3_aa: CASSREEGGYNEQFF
cdr3_nt: TGTGCCAGTAGTCGAGAGGAGGGCGGATACAATGAGCAGTTCTTC

j_call: TRBJ2-3
d_call: .
cdr3_length: 11
v_call: TRBV6-5
clone_size: .
cdr3_aa: CATRLADTQYF
cdr3_nt: TGTGCCACCAGATTAGCAGATACGCAGTATTTT

j_call: TRBJ1-5
d_call: TRBD1
cdr3_length: 17
v_call: TRBV12-3/TRBV12-4
clone_size: few
cdr3_aa: CASSFTAGTGSNQPQHF
cdr3_nt: TGTGCCAGCAGTTTCACAGCAGGGACAGGGAGCAATCAGCCCCAGCATTTT

j_call: TRBJ2-3
d_call: TRBD2
cdr3_length: 16
v_call: TRBV7-8
clone_size: many
cdr3_aa: CASSSRTGREVDTQYF
cdr3_nt: TGTGCCAGCAGCTCGAGGACTGGGCGGGAGGTAGATACGCAGTATTTT

j_call: TRBJ1-1
d_call: .
cdr3_length: 15
v_call: TRBV7-8
clone_size: many
cdr3_aa: CASSLISVPNTEAFF
cdr3_nt: TGTGCCAGCAGCTTAATCTCCGTCCCGAACACTGAAGCTTTCTTT

j_call: TRBJ2-4
d_call: .
cdr3_length: 15
v_call: TRBV28
clone_size: .
cdr3_aa: CASSRTLLAKNIQYF
cdr3_nt: TGTGCCAGCAGCCGGACATTACTAGCCAAAAACATTCAGTACTTC

j_call: TRBJ2-1
d_call: TRBD2
cdr3_length: 18
v_call: TRBV4-1
clone_size: .
cdr3_aa: CASSQASRLAGAGNEQFF
cdr3_nt: TGCGCCAGCAGCCAAGCCTCCCGACTAGCGGGAGCAGGCAATGAGCAGTTCTTC

j_call: TRBJ2-5
d_call: TRBD2
cdr3_length: 18
v_call: TRBV30
clone_size: .
cdr3_aa: CAWSPLVGWEGVQETQYF
cdr3_nt: TGTGCCTGGAGTCCCCTCGTAGGGTGGGAGGGAGTCCAAGAGACCCAGTACTTC

j_call: TRBJ2-5
d_call: .
cdr3_length: 16
v_call: TRBV7-4
clone_size: .
cdr3_aa: CASSLRGRGNEETQYF
cdr3_nt: TGTGCCAGCAGCTTGCGGGGTAGGGGGAACGAAGAGACCCAGTACTTC

j_call: TRBJ1-5
d_call: .
cdr3_length: 13
v_call: TRBV7-8
clone_size: .
cdr3_aa: CASSAGFGQPQHF
cdr3_nt: TGTGCCAGCAGCGCAGGGTTCGGTCAGCCCCAGCATTTT

j_call: TRBJ2-1
d_call: TRBD2
cdr3_length: 15
v_call: TRBV11-3
clone_size: few
cdr3_aa: CASSLGSSGNNEQFF
cdr3_nt: TGTGCCAGCAGCTTAGGGTCTAGCGGAAACAATGAGCAGTTCTTC

j_call: TRBJ1-3
d_call: .
cdr3_length: 15
v_call: TRBV28
clone_size: .
cdr3_aa: CATKFVGGTGNTIYF
cdr3_nt: TGTGCCACCAAGTTTGTAGGGGGAACTGGAAACACCATATATTTT

j_call: TRBJ2-5
d_call: TRBD1
cdr3_length: 15
v_call: TRBV7-2
clone_size: once
cdr3_aa: CASSAYRGRRKTQYF
cdr3_nt: TGTGCCAGCAGCGCCTACAGGGGGCGGAGGAAGACCCAGTACTTC

j_call: TRBJ2-1
d_call: .
cdr3_length: 13
v_call: TRBV11-2
clone_size: .
cdr3_aa: CASTRQRSNEQFF
cdr3_nt: TGTGCCAGCACCAGGCAACGTTCCAATGAGCAGTTCTTC

j_call: TRBJ2-7
d_call: .
cdr3_length: 14
v_call: TRBV7-8
clone_size: many
cdr3_aa: CASSLGRGGYEQYF
cdr3_nt: TGTGCCAGCAGCTTAGGAAGGGGTGGATACGAGCAGTACTTC

j_call: TRBJ1-4
d_call: TRBD1
cdr3_length: 13
v_call: TRBV6-6
clone_size: .
cdr3_aa: CASSNRGSEKLFF
cdr3_nt: TGTGCCAGCAGCAACAGGGGCTCCGAAAAACTGTTTTTT

j_call: TRBJ2-6
d_call: .
cdr3_length: 18
v_call: TRBV20-1
clone_size: .
cdr3_aa: CSARGGEGELPPANVLTF
cdr3_nt: TGCAGTGCTAGAGGAGGTGAGGGGGAGCTCCCCCCAGCCAACGTCCTGACTTTC

j_call: TRBJ2-5
d_call: .
cdr3_length: 15
v_call: TRBV7-9
clone_size: many
cdr3_aa: CASSLGQPGQETQYF
cdr3_nt: TGTGCCAGCAGCCTAGGGCAGCCTGGTCAAGAGACCCAGTACTTC

j_call: TRBJ2-7
d_call: .
cdr3_length: 15
v_call: TRBV6-2/TRBV6-3
clone_size: few
cdr3_aa: CASSYSRGNQYEQYF
cdr3_nt: TGTGCCAGCAGTTACTCTCGGGGGAATCAATACGAGCAGTACTTC

j_call: TRBJ2-6
d_call: .
cdr3_length: 15
v_call: TRBV29-1
clone_size: .
cdr3_aa: CSVEEQGGGANVLTF
cdr3_nt: TGCAGCGTTGAAGAACAAGGGGGTGGGGCCAACGTCCTGACTTTC

j_call: TRBJ1-1
d_call: .
cdr3_length: 14
v_call: TRBV12-5
clone_size: .
cdr3_aa: CASGLMGGRTEAFF
cdr3_nt: TGTGCTAGTGGTTTGATGGGGGGCAGGACTGAAGCTTTCTTT